These 26 T cell receptor beta chains originate from one sample sequenced in a study of blood T cell repertoires in COVID-19. The data were produced by immunoSEQ multiplex PCR, yet TCRdb's version contains in-frame clones alone and is incomplete. The sample has tens of thousands of clones, roughly 80% seen once; the top ten hold roughly 61%. The sample taken for sequencing was peripheral blood. The source of these receptors is an elderly woman with acute or convalescent COVID-19.

The chain recombines TRBV24-1 with TRBJ1-5; D unresolved. The CDR3 loop spans 12 amino acids. The V end lost 3 bases, the J end lost 6 bases, and 5 bases lay between the germline ends. Germline-derived CDR1 and CDR2 are KGHDR and SFDVKD. In nucleotides, the CDR3 is TGTGCCACCAGTGATGCCGGTCAGCCCCAGCATTTT. Protein sequence: CATSDAGQPQHF.

The chain joins TRBV2 to TRBJ2-7; weak D call: TRBD2 (7 bases). The germline CDR1 and CDR2 sequences are SNHLY and FYNNEI. V was shortened by 5 bases and J by 3 bases, with 17 bases between the two germline ends. There are 15 residues in the CDR3. Written as DNA, the CDR3 is TGTGCCAGCAGTCCCCGGAGGGGGGGCAACTACGAGCAGTACTTC. Protein: CASSPRRGGNYEQYF.

This clone was seen more than once but under ten times. The CDR3 sequence is CASSLPLGLPGPQHF. As DNA, the CDR3 is TGTGCCAGCTCACTCCCGCTCGGTCTCCCCGGGCCCCAGCATTTT. The rearrangement uses TRBV18 and TRBJ1-5; D is uncertain. This CDR3 is built from 15 residues. Trimming removed 4 bases at V and 9 bases at J, with 19 bases between. The germline V gene has CDR1 KGHSH and CDR2 LQKENI. The full variable domain, its missing parts supplied by reference TRBV18 and TRBJ1-5, is NAGVMQNPRHLVRRRGQEARLRCSPMKGHSHVYWYRQLPEEGLKFMVYLQKENIIDESGMPKERFSAEFPKEGPSILRIQQVVRGDSAAYFCASSLPLGLPGPQHFGDGTRLSIL.

This chain uses TRBV12-3 or TRBV12-4 with TRBJ1-6, with D uncertain. The V gene lost 3 bases and the J gene lost 10 bases, with 7 bases spanning the gap. The CDR3 runs 12 residues. The CDR3 bases are TGTGCCAGCAGTTTCTTGCAGTCACCCCTCCACTTT. It specifies CASSFLQSPLHF.

The chain links TRBV3-1 (or the pseudogene TRBV3-2) to TRBJ2-7; D ambiguous. Trimming pared 2 bases from V and 6 bases from J, leaving 8 bases between. This CDR3 has 12 residues. Germline CDR1 reads LGHDT; CDR2 reads YNNKEL (reference sequence). The CDR3 spells CASSQSSGEQYF. The CDR3 DNA reads TGTGCCAGCAGCCAATCTTCCGGCGAGCAGTACTTC.

This CDR3 reads CASSRPVTDTQYF. The CDR3 bases are TGTGCCAGCAGCCGTCCAGTCACAGATACGCAGTATTTT. The chain couples TRBV5-6 to TRBJ2-3; D is unresolved. Germline V CDR1 and CDR2: SGHDT, YYEEEE. The CDR3 totals 13 residues. Trimming removed 4 bases at V and 2 bases at J, with 8 bases between. Full variable domain (missing parts from reference TRBV5-6 and TRBJ2-3): DAGVTQSPTHLIKTRGQQVTLRCSPKSGHDTVSWYQQALGQGPQFIFQYYEEEERQRGNFPDRFSGHQFPNYSSELNVNALLLGDSALYLCASSRPVTDTQYFGPGTRLTVL.

This chain joins TRBV29-1 and TRBJ1-4; the D gene is possibly TRBD1 (5 bases). The CDR3 extends over 14 amino acids. Trimming removed 7 bases from V and 0 bases from J, with 12 bases in between. Germline-derived CDR1 and CDR2 are SQVTM and ANQGSEA. The CDR3 sequence: CSAQRGATNEKLFF. DNA for the CDR3: TGCAGCGCCCAGCGGGGGGCAACTAATGAAAAACTGTTTTTT.

This rearrangement joins TRBV10-3 to TRBJ1-6; D may be TRBD1 (5 bases). The CDR3 loop spans 18 amino acids. CDR1 is ENHRY and CDR2 is SYGVKD in the germline V gene. The V and J ends lost 0 bases and 0 bases respectively, with 12 bases between them. The CDR3 DNA follows: TGTGCCATCAGTGAGTCGGGACTCTCCAGCTCCTATAATTCACCCCTCCACTTT. This encodes CAISESGLSSSYNSPLHF.

The chain has TRBV3-1 (or the pseudogene TRBV3-2) and TRBJ1-2; D is undetermined. CDR3 length equals 15 residues. Trimming left V 2 bases short and J 3 bases short, with 13 bases between. Germline CDR1 LGHDT, CDR2 YNNKEL (reference sequence). Written as DNA, the CDR3 is TGTGCCAGCAGCCAAAGTATAACAGCCCACTATGGCTACACCTTC. Translating gives CASSQSITAHYGYTF.

This rearrangement joins TRBV4-1 to TRBJ1-5, with D maybe TRBD1 (6 bases). V was clipped by 0 bases and J by 0 bases, with 15 bases between them. CDR1 MGHRA and CDR2 YSYEKL come from the germline V gene. The CDR3 has 18 residues. The CDR3 coding sequence is TGCGCCAGCAGCCAAGAGAGGCCACAGGGTTATAGCAATCAGCCCCAGCATTTT. Translating gives CASSQERPQGYSNQPQHF.

The chain employs TRBV2 and TRBJ2-3; 7 bases agree with TRBD2. Germline V lookup: CDR1 SNHLY, CDR2 FYNNEI. The CDR3 is 12 amino acids. Trimming took 10 bases from V and 8 from J; bases not matched to a gene: 9. DNA of the CDR3: TGTGCCAAACGGGAGGTTGTTGGTACGCAGTATTTT. Its protein product is CAKREVVGTQYF.

This clone appeared a single time. The rearrangement uses TRBV6-2 or TRBV6-3 and TRBJ1-1; D gene uncertain. V lost 0 bases, J lost 7 bases, and 6 bases lay in between. The germline gives CDR1 MNHEY, CDR2 SVGEGT. The CDR3 length is 12 residues. The CDR3 here is CASSYSAFEAFF. CDR3 in DNA: TGTGCCAGCAGTTACTCGGCTTTTGAAGCTTTCTTT.

This clone was seen a handful of times. The V and J genes are TRBV27 and TRBJ1-5; D gene ambiguous. The CDR3 runs to 13 residues. Germline loops: CDR1 MNHEY, CDR2 SMNVEV (reference sequence). V was trimmed by 6 bases and J by 6 bases, leaving 12 bases between them. CDR3 sequence reads: CASRPAAGQPQHF. CDR3 DNA: TGTGCCAGCAGACCCGCGGCGGGTCAGCCCCAGCATTTT.

The CDR3 sequence: CASSQGQGGGNTIYF. The CDR3 coding sequence is TGCGCCAGCAGTCAGGGACAGGGCGGTGGAAACACCATATATTTT. The rearrangement uses TRBV4-1 and TRBJ1-3, with 9 bases lining up with TRBD1. CDR3 length: 15 amino acids. V shed 6 bases and J 3 bases; nucleotides not matched to a gene: 6. The germline V gene encodes CDR1 MGHRA and CDR2 YSYEKL.

The V call is TRBV5-1, the J call TRBJ1-2, with D unresolved. V lost 4 bases to trimming and J lost 2 bases, with 9 bases between them. The CDR3 length is 13 residues. Germline values: CDR1 SGHRS, CDR2 YFSETQ. DNA of the CDR3: TGCGCCAGCAGCAGCGCCGAGAACTATGGCTACACCTTC. It is translated as CASSSAENYGYTF.

The chain links TRBV9 to TRBJ1-2; 8 bases fit TRBD1. Germline CDR1 reads SGDLS; CDR2 reads YYNGEE. CDR3 length: 15 amino acids. The V and J ends lost 2 bases and 6 bases, in that order; junction bases with no gene match: 9. The CDR3 DNA reads TGTGCCAGCAGCGTTTCAGGGGGCGATTGGGATGGCTACACCTTC. Its protein product is CASSVSGGDWDGYTF.

The rearrangement joins TRBV6-6 to TRBJ1-2; the match to TRBD1 covers 8 bases. Trimming took 5 bases from V and 4 from J; bases not matched to a gene: 9. Germline V gene data show CDR1 as MNHNY and CDR2 as SVGAGI (reference sequence). CDR3 length: 15 amino acids. The CDR3 here is CASSTRTGISYGYTF. As DNA, the CDR3 is TGTGCCAGCAGTACTCGGACAGGGATAAGCTATGGCTACACCTTC.

This clone was detected only once. The chain employs TRBV5-1 and TRBJ1-6, with TRBD1 matching 9 bases. Germline CDR1 is SGHRS and CDR2 is YFSETQ. The CDR3 is made up of 16 amino acids. V was clipped by 4 bases and J by 10 bases; unmatched bases: 12. CDR3 sequence: CASSTNTGGAGSPLHF. CDR3 DNA sequence: TGCGCCAGCAGCACAAACACAGGGGGCGCGGGCTCACCCCTCCACTTT.

This chain uses TRBV7-3 with TRBJ2-1; D not certain. V was pared by 0 bases and J by 4 bases, with 4 bases between. Germline-derived CDR1 and CDR2 are SGHTA and FQGTGA. The CDR3 runs to 13 residues. CDR3 DNA: TGTGCCAGCAGCTTAACCTTTTACAATGAGCAGTTCTTC. Translated: CASSLTFYNEQFF.

The chain joins TRBV7-9 to TRBJ2-5; TRBD2 is a possible D gene (5 bases). CDR1 SEHNR and CDR2 FQNEAQ come from the germline V gene (reference sequence). The CDR3 covers 15 residues. V was trimmed by 0 bases and J by 5 bases, leaving 13 bases between them. CDR3 sequence reads: CASSLASGSGETQYF. The CDR3 DNA is TGTGCCAGCAGCTTAGCGTCGGGGAGTGGGGAGACCCAGTACTTC.

This clone showed up just a few times. The chain employs TRBV12-5 and TRBJ1-3; D possibly corresponds to TRBD1 (5 bases). Germline loops: CDR1 LGHNT, CDR2 FRNRAP. Trimming shortened V by 6 bases and J by 0 bases, and 12 bases separated the two germline ends. The CDR3 covers 15 residues. CDR3 sequence: CASGPGLSSGNTIYF. The CDR3 DNA reads as TGTGCTAGTGGGCCGGGACTCAGCTCTGGAAACACCATATATTTT.

The rearrangement links TRBV6-2 or TRBV6-3 to TRBJ2-1; 7 positions agree with TRBD2. Germline trimming cut 5 bases from V and 2 bases from J; bases unmatched to any gene: 9. The CDR3 sequence is 16 residues long. Germline assignment: CDR1 MNHEY and CDR2 SVGEGT. The CDR3 here is CASSPADGGTYNEQFF. DNA for the CDR3: TGTGCCAGCAGTCCCGCCGACGGGGGGACCTACAATGAGCAGTTCTTC.

The chain combines TRBV6-6 with TRBJ2-7; 7 nucleotides agree with TRBD1. Germline CDR1 MNHNY, CDR2 SVGAGI (reference sequence). The CDR3 contains 14 residues. J was trimmed by 4 bases and V by 2 bases; bases with no gene match: 5. CDR3 loop: CASSYPGGRYEQYF. As DNA, the CDR3 is TGTGCCAGCAGTTACCCAGGGGGAAGGTACGAGCAGTACTTC.

This clone was recorded a few times. The chain has TRBV7-9 and TRBJ2-7, with TRBD2 matching over 8 bases. CDR1 and CDR2 from the germline V gene are SEHNR and FQNEAQ (reference sequence). V was clipped by 2 bases and J by 6 bases; unmatched bases: 9. This CDR3 has 15 residues. CDR3 sequence reads: CASSLRGTSISEQYF. Written as DNA, the CDR3 is TGTGCCAGCAGCTTAAGGGGGACTAGTATCAGCGAGCAGTACTTC.

The chain joins TRBV4-1 to TRBJ1-2, with 8 bases identical to TRBD1. This CDR3 is 17 amino acids long. Unmatched junction bases numbered 14, after V lost 4 bases and J lost 4 bases. Germline CDR1 reads MGHRA; CDR2 reads YSYEKL. CDR3 coding DNA: TGCGCCAGCAGCCCTACCTCTAGGTCAGGGGGCGTCTATGGCTACACCTTC. Translated, it gives CASSPTSRSGGVYGYTF.

The chain couples TRBV23-1 to TRBJ2-7; 9 nucleotides match TRBD1. TRBV23-1 is given ORF status, its function remaining uncertain. The V and J ends lost 6 bases and 4 bases, in that order; junction bases with no gene match: 10. CDR3 length equals 15 residues. Here the CDR3 reads CASRPTGGAVYEQYF. In nucleotides, the CDR3 is TGCGCCAGCAGACCCACAGGGGGCGCAGTATACGAGCAGTACTTC.